A selection of T cell receptor beta chains follows, all from one sample in a study of blood T cell repertoires in COVID-19. Here immunoSEQ multiplex PCR was the method, and the copy in TCRdb shows in-frame clones only, minus some. This repertoire shows some 130,000 clones, around nine tenths found once; its top ten account for roughly 3.9%. The material sequenced was peripheral blood. All receptors come from a man aged 60 to 75 with COVID-19, enrolled during active disease. The CDR3 runs from the conserved cysteine through the conserved F or W. A D gene is named only where the DNA matches it firmly. Clone size is not always given. Where it is, it says once, few, many or a class for expanded clones.

J: TRBJ1-4; V: TRBV2; size: .; D: .; CDR3: CASSERGSELEKLFF; DNA: TGTGCCAGCAGTGAAAGGGGGTCCGAACTGGAAAAACTGTTTTTT
J: TRBJ1-1; V: TRBV18; size: .; D: .; CDR3: CASSRDSMNTEAFF; DNA: TGTGCCAGCTCACGAGACAGCATGAACACTGAAGCTTTCTTT
J: TRBJ1-1; V: TRBV18; size: .; D: .; CDR3: CASSREVNTEAFF; DNA: TGTGCCAGCTCCCGGGAGGTTAACACTGAAGCTTTCTTT
J: TRBJ1-2; V: TRBV7-2; size: .; D: .; CDR3: CASSLGSRTSYGYTF; DNA: TGTGCCAGCAGCTTAGGCAGCCGTACTAGCTATGGCTACACCTTC
J: TRBJ2-1; V: TRBV28; size: few; D: .; CDR3: CASTRDSSGNEQFF; DNA: TGTGCCAGCACCCGGGACTCATCGGGCAATGAGCAGTTCTTC
J: TRBJ2-3; V: TRBV5-6; size: .; D: TRBD2; CDR3: CASSLVSGGTQYF; DNA: TGTGCCAGCAGCTTGGTGTCGGGAGGCACGCAGTATTTT
J: TRBJ2-7; V: TRBV18; size: .; D: TRBD1; CDR3: CASSPGTGVYEQYF; DNA: TGTGCCAGCTCACCTGGGACAGGGGTCTACGAGCAGTACTTC
J: TRBJ1-5; V: TRBV18; size: .; D: TRBD1; CDR3: CASSLGTDNQPQHF; DNA: TGTGCCAGCTCACTGGGGACAGACAATCAGCCCCAGCATTTT
J: TRBJ2-1; V: TRBV7-2; size: .; D: TRBD2; CDR3: CASSPFSSGGPNEQFF; DNA: TGTGCCAGCAGCCCGTTCTCTAGCGGGGGGCCCAATGAGCAGTTCTTC
J: TRBJ1-1; V: TRBV3-1/TRBV3-2; size: .; D: .; CDR3: CASTEGNTEAFF; DNA: TGTGCCAGCACTGAGGGGAACACTGAAGCTTTCTTT
J: TRBJ1-1; V: TRBV9; size: .; D: .; CDR3: CASSVLTYTEAFF; DNA: TGTGCCAGCAGCGTACTTACTTACACTGAAGCTTTCTTT
J: TRBJ1-1; V: TRBV6-6; size: .; D: .; CDR3: CASREGRNTEAFF; DNA: TGTGCCAGTAGGGAGGGCAGGAACACTGAAGCTTTCTTT
J: TRBJ2-7; V: TRBV9; size: .; D: .; CDR3: CASSPQLDSEQYF; DNA: TGTGCCAGCAGCCCACAGTTAGACAGCGAGCAGTACTTC
J: TRBJ2-7; V: TRBV29-1; size: .; D: .; CDR3: CSVEVAGISSYEQYF; DNA: TGCAGCGTTGAAGTGGCAGGGATCTCCTCCTACGAGCAGTACTTC
J: TRBJ2-3; V: TRBV27; size: .; D: TRBD1; CDR3: CASRDRVIDTQYF; DNA: TGTGCCAGCAGGGACAGGGTGATAGATACGCAGTATTTT
J: TRBJ1-5; V: TRBV6-5; size: .; D: .; CDR3: CASSYSAGHHQPQHF; DNA: TGTGCCAGCAGTTACTCGGCAGGACATCATCAGCCCCAGCATTTT
J: TRBJ2-1; V: TRBV5-1; size: .; D: TRBD1; CDR3: CASSAERQGSQFF; DNA: TGCGCCAGCAGCGCAGAGAGACAGGGCAGTCAGTTCTTC
J: TRBJ2-1; V: TRBV2; size: .; D: .; CDR3: CASSELRGGSYNEQFF; DNA: TGTGCCAGCAGTGAACTTCGCGGGGGCTCTTACAATGAGCAGTTCTTC